These 15 T cell receptor beta chains share one sample of origin, sequenced in a study of cytomegalovirus exposure and HLA in healthy donors. Both 60 Vbeta primers and 13 Jbeta primers went into the PCR. The table came from immunoSEQ multiplex PCR; TCRdb's copy has only in-frame clones and leaves some out. The table lists fewer than 250,000 clones, 65% to 85% of them singletons. The sequenced sample was PBMCs. These receptors were obtained from a man younger than 30 in good health and CMV-seronegative.

The chain uses TRBV10-3 and TRBJ1-1; possibly TRBD1 for D (6 bases). Germline loops: CDR1 ENHRY, CDR2 SYGVKD. The CDR3 is 15 amino acids. Trimming stripped 8 bases from V and 1 base from J, with 17 bases between. CDR3 sequence: CAIRDKGKGNTEAFF. The CDR3, as DNA: TGTGCCATCCGGGACAAGGGCAAGGGGAACACTGAAGCTTTCTTT.

The chain is built from TRBV4-1 and TRBJ2-5; 10 bases align to TRBD1. The V segment lost 2 bases and the J segment 2 bases; nucleotides outside the gene matches: 2. This CDR3 contains 15 residues. Germline-derived CDR1 and CDR2 are MGHRA and YSYEKL. This chain's CDR3 is CASSQPGQGQETQYF. CDR3 in DNA: TGCGCCAGCAGCCAACCGGGACAGGGGCAAGAGACCCAGTACTTC.

The chain is built from TRBV5-4 and TRBJ2-3, with 7 bases lining up with TRBD2. CDR3 length equals 18 residues. Looked up from germline, CDR1 is SGHNT and CDR2 is YYREEE (reference sequence). J lost 4 bases, V lost 4 bases, and 18 bases had no gene match. Here the CDR3 DNA reads TGTGCCAGCAGCCCGGTGGGTGCGACTAGCCCCTTCCCAGATACGCAGTATTTT. Encoded protein: CASSPVGATSPFPDTQYF.

The chain uses TRBV10-3 and TRBJ2-7; the match to TRBD2 covers 9 bases. CDR1 ENHRY and CDR2 SYGVKD come from the germline V gene. The CDR3 covers 13 residues. J was trimmed by 6 bases and V by 9 bases; bases with no gene match: 9. CDR3 amino acids: CAIASGVIAEQYF. In DNA, the CDR3 is TGTGCCATTGCTAGCGGGGTGATTGCCGAGCAGTACTTC.

CDR3 nucleotides: TGTGCCAGCAGCGTAGACGAGGGCCAATACTCCTACGAGCAGTACTTC. It codes for CASSVDEGQYSYEQYF. The chain has TRBV9 and TRBJ2-7, with a tentative D call TRBD2 (5 bases). The CDR3 spans 16 residues. Germline CDR1 SGDLS, CDR2 YYNGEE. Deletions cut 0 bases from V and 0 bases from J, with 13 bases between.

This clone has more than one count but fewer than ten. V gene TRBV7-3 combines with J gene TRBJ1-5; TRBD1 is a possible D gene (5 bases). Looked up from germline, CDR1 is SGHTA and CDR2 is FQGTGA. With 1 base removed from V and 5 bases from J, the gap between germline ends came to 12 bases. The CDR3 loop spans 15 amino acids. CDR3 bases: TGTGCCAGCAGCTTAAATGGGGGGAGTGATCAGCCCCAGCATTTT. Encoded protein: CASSLNGGSDQPQHF.

This clone was picked up a small number of times. This chain joins TRBV7-2 and TRBJ1-6, with no clear D. V lost 0 bases, J lost 13 bases, and 7 bases lay in between. The CDR3 totals 12 residues. Germline CDR1 reads SGHTA; CDR2 reads FQGNSA. CDR3 DNA: TGTGCCAGCAGCTTAGCCGTATCTCCCCTCCACTTT. This sequence encodes CASSLAVSPLHF.

V and J are TRBV18 and TRBJ2-7, with 11 bases matching TRBD2. The germline V gene encodes CDR1 KGHSH and CDR2 LQKENI. This CDR3 region has 14 residues. The V segment lost 4 bases and the J segment 2 bases; nucleotides outside the gene matches: 1. The CDR3 spells CASSRSGGAYEQYF. The CDR3 DNA is TGTGCCAGCTCACGTAGCGGGGGGGCCTACGAGCAGTACTTC.

The J gene is TRBJ2-3, the V gene TRBV9; TRBD2 matches at 7 bases. V was clipped by 0 bases and J by 0 bases; unmatched bases: 10. Germline assignment: CDR1 SGDLS and CDR2 YYNGEE. This CDR3 is built from 18 residues. The CDR3 bases are TGTGCCAGCAGCGTAGGTTCTAGAGCGGGATCCAGCACAGATACGCAGTATTTT. Its translation is CASSVGSRAGSSTDTQYF.

This clone has more than one count but fewer than ten. This rearrangement joins TRBV6-1 to TRBJ1-4, with 8 bases matching TRBD1. The CDR3 totals 15 residues. The germline V gene has CDR1 MNHNS and CDR2 SASEGT. J gave up 6 bases and V 7 bases, and 10 bases lay outside the gene matches. The CDR3 sequence: CASNRNGQGDEKLFF. The CDR3 DNA reads as TGTGCCAGCAACCGGAATGGACAGGGTGATGAAAAACTGTTTTTT.

In its sample, this clone was seen a few times. The chain recombines TRBV28 with TRBJ1-5; a weak D match, TRBD1 (6 bases). V was clipped by 11 bases and J by 5 bases, with 13 bases between them. Per the germline V gene, CDR1 is MDHEN and CDR2 is SYDVKM. The CDR3 loop spans 12 amino acids. CDR3 in DNA: TGTGCCGGTACAACAGGGTATCAGCCCCAGCATTTT. As protein: CAGTTGYQPQHF. Looking up the rest from reference TRBV28 and TRBJ1-5 gives the full variable domain: DVKVTQSSRYLVKRTGEKVFLECVQDMDHENMFWYRQDPGLGLRLIYFSYDVKMKEKGDIPEGYSVSREKKERFSLILESASTNQTSMYLCAGTTGYQPQHFGDGTRLSIL.

The chain joins TRBV6-1 to TRBJ1-6; 8 nucleotides align to TRBD1. Germline V CDR1 and CDR2: MNHNS, SASEGT. V was pared by 4 bases and J by 8 bases, with 4 bases of the junction left unmatched. The CDR3 runs to 14 residues. CDR3 protein: CASSVDRGDSPLHF. For the CDR3, the DNA is TGTGCCAGCAGTGTAGACAGGGGCGATTCACCCCTCCACTTT.

The chain combines TRBV28 with TRBJ1-4; TRBD1 matches 7 bases. CDR3 length: 15 residues. After removal of 3 bases from V and 8 bases from J, the junction contained 9 bases not matched to a gene. Per germline, CDR1 MDHEN and CDR2 SYDVKM. CDR3 in DNA: TGTGCCAGCAGTTTGGGCCCGACAGGGTACGAAAAACTGTTTTTT. The encoded protein is CASSLGPTGYEKLFF.

In its sample, this clone was seen a few times. At one end the junction does not follow the germline gene, possibly because of a read error. The chain combines TRBV7-7 with TRBJ2-3, with 9 bases aligning to TRBD2. The CDR3 sequence is 17 residues long. Looked up from germline, CDR1 is SSHAT and CDR2 is FNYEAQ (reference sequence). CDR3 nucleotides: TGTGCTAGCAGCTTCACTAAGACTAGCGGTTACACAGATACGCAGTATTTT. This encodes CASSFTKTSGYTDTQYF. Using reference TRBV7-7 and TRBJ2-3 for the parts outside the CDR3, the full variable domain is GAGVSQSPRYKVTKRGQDVTLRCDPISSHATLYWYQQALGQGPEFLTYFNYEAQPDKSGLPSDRFSAERPEGSISTLTIQRTEQRDSAMYRCASSFTKTSGYTDTQYFGPGTRLTVL.

The CDR3 DNA is TGTGCCAGCACCATAGGCACAGATACGCAGTATTTT. Translating gives CASTIGTDTQYF. V is TRBV7-9 and J is TRBJ2-3, with D unresolved. CDR1 and CDR2 (germline): SEHNR, FQNEAQ (reference sequence). V lost 7 bases to trimming and J lost 1 base, with 6 bases between them. This CDR3 contains 12 residues. Complete variable domain (other parts from reference TRBV7-9 and TRBJ2-3): DTGVSQNPRHKITKRGQNVTFRCDPISEHNRLYWYRQTLGQGPEFLTYFQNEAQLEKSRLLSDRFSAERPKGSFSTLEIQRTEQGDSAMYLCASTIGTDTQYFGPGTRLTVL.